This is a list of T cell receptor beta chains from one sample in a study of T cells in Graves' hyperthyroidism and ophthalmopathy. MiXCR, run by TCRdb on the multiplex PCR reads, gives a single entry per CDR3 protein. This repertoire shows under 600,000 distinct CDR3 sequences, about 16% found once; its top ten account for around 3.5%. Sequenced material: blood. The receptors originated from a middle-aged woman with Graves' ophthalmopathy. The conserved cysteine and the conserved F or W are not part of the CDR3 here. Clone size appears in some rows only: once, few, many, or a class for an expanded clone.

TRBV28,many,TRBJ1-3,ASSTRGSGNTIY
TRBV10-3,few,TRBJ2-7,AISEGHNNPEQY
TRBV5-1,many,TRBJ2-1,ASSLLAGKYNEQF
TRBV5-1,many,TRBJ2-7,ASSLEGTYEQY
TRBV6-1,once,TRBJ2-7,ASSPGTGLNEQY
TRBV9,few,TRBJ1-4,ASSARRDGDEKLF
TRBV20-1,NA,TRBJ2-7,SARPTFSGYEQY
TRBV11-2,many,TRBJ2-5,ASSGSGVGETQY
TRBV4-1,few,TRBJ2-3,ASSQPALGLFYSTDTQY
TRBV5-1,many,TRBJ2-1,ASSFELAGGSEQF
TRBV20-1,many,TRBJ2-5,SARLQETQY
TRBV20-1,many,TRBJ2-7,SAQRAKGSSYEQY
TRBV7-9,NA,TRBJ2-2,ASSYKGDAGELF
TRBV6-6,many,TRBJ2-6,ASSYEGAGANVLT
TRBV9,NA,TRBJ2-3,ASSVVANFGDFTDTQY
TRBV20-1,few,TRBJ2-3,SASYRGRAKDTQY
TRBV27,many,TRBJ1-2,ASRGLGNYGYT
TRBV6-2/TRBV6-3,many,TRBJ2-1,ASSYLGNEQF
TRBV6-2/TRBV6-3,few,TRBJ1-2,ASSYSLGPRINYGYT
TRBV25-1,few,TRBJ2-1,ASSELDGRGYNEQF
TRBV4-1,many,TRBJ2-7,ASSQGLAGVAYEQY
TRBV15,many,TRBJ1-1,ATSRGGKNTEAF